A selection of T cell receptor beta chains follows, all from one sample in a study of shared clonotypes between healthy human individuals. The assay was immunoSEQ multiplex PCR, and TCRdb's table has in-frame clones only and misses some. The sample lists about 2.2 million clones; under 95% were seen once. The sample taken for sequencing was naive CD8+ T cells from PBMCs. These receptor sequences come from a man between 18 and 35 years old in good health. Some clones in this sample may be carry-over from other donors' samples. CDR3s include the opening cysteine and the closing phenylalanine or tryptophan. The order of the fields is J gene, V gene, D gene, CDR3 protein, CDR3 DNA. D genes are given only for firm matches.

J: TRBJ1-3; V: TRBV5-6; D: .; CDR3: CASSLRFSGNTIYF; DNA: TGTGCCAGCAGCTTGAGGTTCTCTGGAAACACCATATATTTT
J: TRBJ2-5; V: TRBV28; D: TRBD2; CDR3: CASSFPQTSGAPETQYF; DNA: TGTGCCAGCAGTTTCCCGCAGACTAGCGGGGCCCCAGAGACCCAGTACTTC
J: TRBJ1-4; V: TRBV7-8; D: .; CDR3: CASSLVPGRGEKLFF; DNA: TGTGCCAGCAGCTTAGTCCCCGGCAGGGGTGAAAAACTGTTTTTT
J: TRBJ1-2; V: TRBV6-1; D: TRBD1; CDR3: CASSEASDREHYGYTF; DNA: TGTGCCAGCAGTGAAGCTAGTGACAGGGAGCACTATGGCTACACCTTC
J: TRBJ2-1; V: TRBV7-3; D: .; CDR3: CASSSGGSYNEQFF; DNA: TGTGCCAGCTCATCTGGGGGGTCCTACAATGAGCAGTTCTTC
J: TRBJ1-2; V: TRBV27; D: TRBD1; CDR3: CASSPTGYPGQGGNGYTF; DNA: TGTGCCAGCAGCCCGACCGGGTACCCGGGACAGGGTGGGAATGGCTACACCTTC
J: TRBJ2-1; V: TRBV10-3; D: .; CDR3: CAISGGTLLYNEQFF; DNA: TGTGCCATCAGTGGGGGGACTTTACTTTACAATGAGCAGTTCTTC
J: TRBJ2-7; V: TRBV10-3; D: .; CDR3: CAISLGYEQYF; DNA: TGTGCCATCAGTCTCGGCTACGAGCAGTACTTC
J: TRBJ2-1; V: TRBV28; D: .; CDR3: CASSLARYNEQFF; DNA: TGTGCCAGCAGTCTTGCCAGGTACAATGAGCAGTTCTTC
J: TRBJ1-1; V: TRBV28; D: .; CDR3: CASTKYPHAGLNTEAFF; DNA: TGTGCCAGCACCAAATACCCCCACGCGGGGTTGAACACTGAAGCTTTCTTT
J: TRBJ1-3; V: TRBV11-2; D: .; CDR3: CASSFQGSGNTIYF; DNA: TGTGCCAGCAGCTTTCAGGGGTCTGGAAACACCATATATTTT
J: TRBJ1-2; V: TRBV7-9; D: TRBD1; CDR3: CASSSGTGYYGYTF; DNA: TGTGCCAGCAGCTCCGGGACAGGGTATTATGGCTACACCTTC
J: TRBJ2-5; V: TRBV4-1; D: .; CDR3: CASSQDLGGYQETQYF; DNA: TGCGCCAGCAGCCAAGATCTGGGCGGATACCAAGAGACCCAGTACTTC
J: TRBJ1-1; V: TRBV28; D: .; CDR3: CASSLGSSTEAFF; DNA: TGTGCCAGCAGTTTGGGGTCAAGCACTGAAGCTTTCTTT
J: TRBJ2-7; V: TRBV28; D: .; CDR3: CASRTHGRSYEQYF; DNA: TGTGCCAGCAGGACACATGGACGGTCCTACGAGCAGTACTTC